The clone carrying this T cell receptor beta chain came up a few times. The antigen is undetermined. These data are taken from a study of cytomegalovirus exposure and HLA in healthy donors. With 60 Vbeta and 13 Jbeta primers, the PCR was carried out. Here immunoSEQ multiplex PCR was the method, and the copy in TCRdb shows in-frame clones only, minus some. The sample includes 90,000 to 120,000 clones, 74% of them seen just once. Study-level findings and limits: Cytomegalovirus association was listed for about 170 TCR beta chains.

The clonotype was recovered from a man aged 50-60 years in good health and CMV-seropositive. The sequencing input was PBMCs.

The CDR3 nucleotides read TGTGCCAGCAGCGTAGATTCGGGCAGGGGGGAGACCCAGTACTTC. Amino acid sequence: CASSVDSGRGETQYF. The chain employs TRBV9 and TRBJ2-5; 7 positions agree with TRBD1. The CDR3 spans 15 residues. The germline V gene has CDR1 SGDLS and CDR2 YYNGEE. Germline trimming cut 0 bases from V and 5 bases from J; bases unmatched to any gene: 7.